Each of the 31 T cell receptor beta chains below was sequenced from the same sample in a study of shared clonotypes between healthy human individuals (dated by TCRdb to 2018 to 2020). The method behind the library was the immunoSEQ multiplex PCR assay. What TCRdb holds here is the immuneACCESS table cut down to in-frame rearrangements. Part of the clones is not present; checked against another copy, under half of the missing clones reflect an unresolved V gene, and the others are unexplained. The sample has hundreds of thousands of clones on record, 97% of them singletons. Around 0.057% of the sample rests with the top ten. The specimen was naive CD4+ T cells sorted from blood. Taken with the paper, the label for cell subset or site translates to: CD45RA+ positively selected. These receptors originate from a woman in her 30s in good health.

CDR3 sequence (DNA): TGTGCCAGTAGTTCGGCGGGAACAGGGGAGGATGAGCAGTTCTTC. Translated: CASSSAGTGEDEQFF. The chain joins TRBV19 to TRBJ2-1, with a tentative D call TRBD1 (7 bases). Trimming took off 5 bases at V and 8 bases at J, with 19 bases between the two ends. CDR1 and CDR2 from the germline V gene are LNHDA and SQIVND (reference sequence). CDR3 length: 15 residues. Supplemented by reference TRBV19 and TRBJ2-1, the full variable domain reads DGGITQSPKYLFRKEGQNVTLSCEQNLNHDAMYWYRQDPGQGLRLIYYSQIVNDFQKGDIAEGYSVSREKKESFPLTVTSAQKNPTAFYLCASSSAGTGEDEQFFGPGTRLTVL.

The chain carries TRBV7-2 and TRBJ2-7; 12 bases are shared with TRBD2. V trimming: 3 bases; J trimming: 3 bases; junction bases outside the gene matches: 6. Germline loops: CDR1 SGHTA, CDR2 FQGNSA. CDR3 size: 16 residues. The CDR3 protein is CASSFPWTSGIYEQYF. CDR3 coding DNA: TGTGCCAGCAGCTTCCCCTGGACTAGCGGGATCTACGAGCAGTACTTC.

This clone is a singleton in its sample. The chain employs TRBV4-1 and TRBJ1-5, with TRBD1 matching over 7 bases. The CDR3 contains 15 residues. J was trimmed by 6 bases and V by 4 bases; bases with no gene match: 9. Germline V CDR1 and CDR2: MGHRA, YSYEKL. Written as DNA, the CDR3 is TGCGCCAGCAGCCCTTCAGGGGGATCGGGTCAGCCCCAGCATTTT. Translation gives CASSPSGGSGQPQHF.

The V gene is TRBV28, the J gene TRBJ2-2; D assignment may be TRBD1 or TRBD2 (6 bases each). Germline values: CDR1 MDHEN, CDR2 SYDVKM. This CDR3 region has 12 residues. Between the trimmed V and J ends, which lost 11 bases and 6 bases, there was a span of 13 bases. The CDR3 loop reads CAVDSGPGELFF. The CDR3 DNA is TGTGCCGTGGACAGCGGGCCCGGGGAGCTGTTTTTT.

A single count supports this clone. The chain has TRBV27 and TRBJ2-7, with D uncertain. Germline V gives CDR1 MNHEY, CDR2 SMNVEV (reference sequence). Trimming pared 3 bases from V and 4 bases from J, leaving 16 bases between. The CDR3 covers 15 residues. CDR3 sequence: CASSLDGQILYEQYF. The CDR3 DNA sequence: TGTGCCAGCAGTTTGGACGGGCAAATTTTGTACGAGCAGTACTTC.

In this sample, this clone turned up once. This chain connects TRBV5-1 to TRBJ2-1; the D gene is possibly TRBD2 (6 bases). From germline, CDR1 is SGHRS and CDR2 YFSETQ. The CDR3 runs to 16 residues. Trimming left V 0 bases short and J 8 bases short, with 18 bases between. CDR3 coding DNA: TGCGCCAGCAGCTTGGACAATAGCGGAGTAGGCGATGAGCAGTTCTTC. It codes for CASSLDNSGVGDEQFF.

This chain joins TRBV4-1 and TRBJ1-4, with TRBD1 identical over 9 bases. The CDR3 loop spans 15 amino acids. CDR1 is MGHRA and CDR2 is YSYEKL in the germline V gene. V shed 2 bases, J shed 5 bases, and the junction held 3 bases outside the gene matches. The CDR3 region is CASSQYGTGNEKLFF. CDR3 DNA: TGCGCCAGCAGCCAATACGGGACAGGGAATGAAAAACTGTTTTTT.

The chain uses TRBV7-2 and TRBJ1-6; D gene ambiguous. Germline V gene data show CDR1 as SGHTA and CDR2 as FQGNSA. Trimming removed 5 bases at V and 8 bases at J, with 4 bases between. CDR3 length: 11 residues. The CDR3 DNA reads TGTGCCAGCAGCCTAGATTCACCCCTCCACTTT. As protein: CASSLDSPLHF.

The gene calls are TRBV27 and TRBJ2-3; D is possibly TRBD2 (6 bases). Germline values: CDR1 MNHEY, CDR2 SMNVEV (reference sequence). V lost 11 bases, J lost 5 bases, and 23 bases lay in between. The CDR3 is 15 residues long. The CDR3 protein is CAASARAGNLDTQYF. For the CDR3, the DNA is TGTGCCGCCTCAGCAAGAGCGGGCAATTTAGATACGCAGTATTTT.

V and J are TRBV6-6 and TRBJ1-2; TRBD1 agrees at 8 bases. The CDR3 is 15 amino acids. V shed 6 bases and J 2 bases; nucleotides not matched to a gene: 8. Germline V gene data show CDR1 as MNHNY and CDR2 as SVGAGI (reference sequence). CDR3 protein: CASRDQTGGNYGYTF. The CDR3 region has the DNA TGTGCCAGCAGGGATCAAACAGGGGGAAACTATGGCTACACCTTC.

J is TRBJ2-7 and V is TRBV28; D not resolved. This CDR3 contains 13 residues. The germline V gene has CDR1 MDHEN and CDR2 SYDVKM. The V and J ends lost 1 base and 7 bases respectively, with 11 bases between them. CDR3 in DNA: TGTGCCAGCAGTTTATCAAGGAGTAGGGAGCAGTACTTC. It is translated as CASSLSRSREQYF.

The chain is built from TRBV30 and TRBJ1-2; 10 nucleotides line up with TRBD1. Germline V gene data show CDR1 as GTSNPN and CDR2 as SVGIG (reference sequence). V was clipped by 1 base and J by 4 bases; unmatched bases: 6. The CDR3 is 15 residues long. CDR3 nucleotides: TGTGCCTGGAGTGAGGCTGGACAGGGGGTCTATGGCTACACCTTC. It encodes CAWSEAGQGVYGYTF.

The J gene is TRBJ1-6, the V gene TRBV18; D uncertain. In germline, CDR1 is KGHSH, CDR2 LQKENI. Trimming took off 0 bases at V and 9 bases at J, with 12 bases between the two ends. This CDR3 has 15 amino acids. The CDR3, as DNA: TGTGCCAGCTCACCACCGTGGAGAAACTCTTCACCCCTCCACTTT. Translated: CASSPPWRNSSPLHF.

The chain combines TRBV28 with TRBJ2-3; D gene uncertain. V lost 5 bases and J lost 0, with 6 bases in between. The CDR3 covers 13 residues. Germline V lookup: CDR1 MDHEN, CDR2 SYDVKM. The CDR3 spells CASSISSTDTQYF. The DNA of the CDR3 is TGTGCCAGCAGTATCTCTAGCACAGATACGCAGTATTTT.

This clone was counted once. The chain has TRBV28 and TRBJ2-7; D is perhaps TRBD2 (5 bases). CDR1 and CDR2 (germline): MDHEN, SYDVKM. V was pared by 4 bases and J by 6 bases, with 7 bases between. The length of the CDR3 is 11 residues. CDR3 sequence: CASSSLAEQYF. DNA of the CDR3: TGTGCCAGCAGTTCCCTAGCCGAGCAGTACTTC.

The CDR3 nucleotides read TGTGCCAGCAGTCTCGGACTAGCCTACAATGAGCAGTTCTTC. Residues: CASSLGLAYNEQFF. The chain recombines TRBV28 with TRBJ2-1, with 7 bases fitting TRBD2. The length of the CDR3 is 14 residues. Per the germline V gene, CDR1 is MDHEN and CDR2 is SYDVKM. V lost 5 bases and J lost 2; bases outside the gene matches: 3.

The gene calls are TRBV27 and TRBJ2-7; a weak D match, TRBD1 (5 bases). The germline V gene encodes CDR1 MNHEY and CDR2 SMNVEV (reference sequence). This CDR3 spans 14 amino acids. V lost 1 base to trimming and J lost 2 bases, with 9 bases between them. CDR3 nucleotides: TGTGCCAGCAGTTTATACAGGCCCCCCTACGAGCAGTACTTC. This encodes CASSLYRPPYEQYF.

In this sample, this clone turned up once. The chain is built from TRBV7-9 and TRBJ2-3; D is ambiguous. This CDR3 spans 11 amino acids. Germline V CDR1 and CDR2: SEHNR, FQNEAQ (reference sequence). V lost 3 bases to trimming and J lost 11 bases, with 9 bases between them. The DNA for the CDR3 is TGTGCCAGCAGCTTGGGGAAGGGGCAGTATTTT. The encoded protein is CASSLGKGQYF.

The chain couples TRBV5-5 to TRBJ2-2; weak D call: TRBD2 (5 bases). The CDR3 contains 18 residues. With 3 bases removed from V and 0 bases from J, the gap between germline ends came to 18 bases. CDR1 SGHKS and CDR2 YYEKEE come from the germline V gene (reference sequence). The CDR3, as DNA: TGTGCCAGCAGCTCACCCCTAGGACTCAGCGCGAACACCGGGGAGCTGTTTTTT. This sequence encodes CASSSPLGLSANTGELFF.

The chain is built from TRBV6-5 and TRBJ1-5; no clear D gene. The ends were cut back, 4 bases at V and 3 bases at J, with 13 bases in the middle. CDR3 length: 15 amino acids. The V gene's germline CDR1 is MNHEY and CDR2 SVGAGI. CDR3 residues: CASSFSGGYNQPQHF. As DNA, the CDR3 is TGTGCCAGCAGTTTCTCGGGAGGATACAATCAGCCCCAGCATTTT.

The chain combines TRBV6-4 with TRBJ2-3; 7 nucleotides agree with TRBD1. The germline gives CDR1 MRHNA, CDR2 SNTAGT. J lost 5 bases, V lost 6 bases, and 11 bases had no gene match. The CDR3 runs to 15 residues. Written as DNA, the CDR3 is TGTGCCAGCAGCCGGGACAGCCGATTCGGAGATACGCAGTATTTT. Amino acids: CASSRDSRFGDTQYF.

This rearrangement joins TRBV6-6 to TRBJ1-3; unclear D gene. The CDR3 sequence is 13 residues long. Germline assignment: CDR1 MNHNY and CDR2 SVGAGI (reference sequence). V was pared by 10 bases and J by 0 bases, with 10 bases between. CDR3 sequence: CATQLHSGNTIYF. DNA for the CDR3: TGTGCCACCCAGTTGCACTCTGGAAACACCATATATTTT.

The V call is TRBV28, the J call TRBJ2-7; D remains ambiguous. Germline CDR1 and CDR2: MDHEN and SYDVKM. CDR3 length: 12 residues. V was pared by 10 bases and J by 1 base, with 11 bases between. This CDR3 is CATWSNSYEQYF. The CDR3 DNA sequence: TGTGCCACCTGGTCTAATTCCTACGAGCAGTACTTC.

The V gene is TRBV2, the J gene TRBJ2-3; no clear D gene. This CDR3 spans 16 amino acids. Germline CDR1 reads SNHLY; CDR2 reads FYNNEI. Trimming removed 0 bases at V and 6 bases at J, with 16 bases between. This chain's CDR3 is CASSEALARKSDTQYF. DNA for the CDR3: TGTGCCAGCAGTGAAGCTTTGGCTAGAAAGTCCGATACGCAGTATTTT.

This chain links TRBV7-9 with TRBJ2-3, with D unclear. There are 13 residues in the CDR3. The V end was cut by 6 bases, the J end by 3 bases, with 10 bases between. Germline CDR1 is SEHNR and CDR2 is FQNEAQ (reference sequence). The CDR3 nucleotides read TGTGCCAGCAGAGGGTTTGGGACAGATACGCAGTATTTT. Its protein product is CASRGFGTDTQYF.

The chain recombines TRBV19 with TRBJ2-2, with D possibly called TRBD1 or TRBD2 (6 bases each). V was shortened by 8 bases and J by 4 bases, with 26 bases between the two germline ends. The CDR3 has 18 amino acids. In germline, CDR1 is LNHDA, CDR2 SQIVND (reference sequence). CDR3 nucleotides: TGTGCCAGTTTTCCCTCGGGGGCGGGTAGCGGAATCACCGGGGAGCTGTTTTTT. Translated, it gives CASFPSGAGSGITGELFF.

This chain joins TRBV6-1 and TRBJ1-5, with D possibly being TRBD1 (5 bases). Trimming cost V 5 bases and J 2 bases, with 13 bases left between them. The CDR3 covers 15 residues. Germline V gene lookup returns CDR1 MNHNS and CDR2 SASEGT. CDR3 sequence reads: CASSSSGSRNQPQHF. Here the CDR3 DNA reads TGTGCCAGCAGTAGCTCAGGGAGTCGCAATCAGCCCCAGCATTTT.

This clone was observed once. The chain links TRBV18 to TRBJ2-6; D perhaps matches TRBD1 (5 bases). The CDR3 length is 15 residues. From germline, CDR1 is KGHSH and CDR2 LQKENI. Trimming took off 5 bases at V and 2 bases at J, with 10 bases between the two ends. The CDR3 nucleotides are TGTGCCAGCTCATTGGCAGGGACTGGGGCCAACGTCCTGACTTTC. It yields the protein CASSLAGTGANVLTF.

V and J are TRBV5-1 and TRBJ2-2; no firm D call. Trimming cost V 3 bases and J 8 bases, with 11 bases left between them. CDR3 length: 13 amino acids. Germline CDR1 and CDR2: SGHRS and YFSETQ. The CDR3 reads CASSYLLGGELFF. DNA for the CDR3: TGCGCCAGCAGCTACCTACTGGGAGGGGAGCTGTTTTTT.

Here the CDR3 reads CSATLGNYGYTF. DNA for the CDR3: TGCAGCGCTACGCTCGGGAACTATGGCTACACCTTC. The V gene is TRBV29-1, the J gene TRBJ1-2; the D is unclear. CDR1 SQVTM and CDR2 ANQGSEA come from the germline V gene. The V and J ends lost 7 bases and 2 bases respectively, with 11 bases between them. There are 12 residues in the CDR3.

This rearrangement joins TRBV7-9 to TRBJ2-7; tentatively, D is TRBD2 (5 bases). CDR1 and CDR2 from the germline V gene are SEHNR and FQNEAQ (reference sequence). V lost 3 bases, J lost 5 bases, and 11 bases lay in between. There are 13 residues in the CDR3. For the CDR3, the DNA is TGTGCCAGCAGCTTCACTGGGAGCGACGAGCAGTACTTC. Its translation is CASSFTGSDEQYF. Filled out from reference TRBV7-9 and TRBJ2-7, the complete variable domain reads DTGVSQNPRHKITKRGQNVTFRCDPISEHNRLYWYRQTLGQGPEFLTYFQNEAQLEKSRLLSDRFSAERPKGSFSTLEIQRTEQGDSAMYLCASSFTGSDEQYFGPGTRLTVT.